This T cell receptor (beta chain) was recorded in a study of blood T cell repertoires in COVID-19. Background on the study: The origin of the acute and convalescent COVID-19 samples was the United States, Italy and Spain. Sample material is recorded as cDNA or gDNA derived from T cells, B-cell-depleted T cells, or PBMCs.

Authors' data handling: Quantification of nucleated cells was approximated via reference gene primer amplification. Measured with immunoSEQ multiplex PCR; TCRdb has only the in-frame clones, and not every one. V, J and clone size are taken as reported in that table, and D and trimming were inferred from the DNA itself. The repertoire consists of over 50,000 clones, with about 80% occurring once and the leading ten covering around 15%. This CDR3 has 16 amino acids. The V and J ends lost 2 bases and 1 base, in that order; junction bases with no gene match: 3. Germline V CDR1 and CDR2: KGHSH, LQKENI. The sample comprised peripheral blood. The chain couples TRBV18 to TRBJ1-5; 9 bases agree with TRBD1. This TCR was sampled from a human donor in a cohort sampled during active COVID-19. CDR3 sequence reads: CASSPGTGRSNQPQHF. The CDR3 nucleotides are TGTGCCAGCTCACCAGGGACAGGGCGAAGCAATCAGCCCCAGCATTTT. Based on the CDR3 plus reference TRBV18 and TRBJ1-5, the full variable domain is NAGVMQNPRHLVRRRGQEARLRCSPMKGHSHVYWYRQLPEEGLKFMVYLQKENIIDESGMPKERFSAEFPKEGPSILRIQQVVRGDSAAYFCASSPGTGRSNQPQHFGDGTRLSIL.